This T cell receptor beta chain derives from a study of blood T cell repertoires in COVID-19. Study overall: PBMCs, B-cell-depleted T cells, or T cells were the source of the cDNA or gDNA that made up the material.

Germline V gene sequence: CDR1 SGHDN, CDR2 FVKESK. The junction had 11 bases not matched to a gene; V was cut back by 3 bases and J by 10 bases. This CDR3 is 15 amino acids long. Residents of about 25 US areas, aged about 18 to 95 years, made up the participants. Clinical history as reported by participants underpinned cohort assignment. In the original analysis: From reference gene primer amplification, estimates of nucleated cell counts were derived. Repertoires were generated with immunoSEQ multiplex PCR, while TCRdb's copy carries only in-frame clones and drops some. V, J and clone size are taken as reported in that table, and D and trimming were inferred from the DNA itself. Among 210,000 or so clones listed, around 80% were seen once.

The TCR sequence derives from a man aged 30-40 years with acute COVID-19. This sequence joins TRBV14 and TRBJ2-1; 8 bases map to TRBD1. Input material: PBMCs or T cells enriched from blood (not recorded which). Written as DNA, the CDR3 is TGTGCCAGCAGCCAGGGCCCGGACAGGGAGACGGAGCAGTTCTTC. Its translation: CASSQGPDRETEQFF.